The source of this T cell receptor (beta chain) is a study of shared clonotypes between healthy human individuals. CDR1 LNHNV and CDR2 YYDKDF come from the germline V gene (reference sequence). V was clipped by 0 bases and J by 0 bases, with 19 bases between them. The CDR3 consists of 19 residues. Libraries were prepared by immunoSEQ multiplex PCR; TCRdb keeps only in-frame clonotypes and omits some of them. The sample shows about 2.3 million clones, 80% to 95% of them seen only once. This clonotype originated in a young man in good health. Some clones in this sample may be carry-over from other donors' samples. Sequences were obtained from naive CD4+ T cells from PBMCs. Subset meaning: CD45RA+ positively selected. The V call is TRBV15, the J call TRBJ2-3; the D gene is possibly TRBD1 (7 bases). In nucleotides, the CDR3 is TGTGCCACCAGCAGAGATTACCGGAGGGGGCAAGATAGCACAGATACGCAGTATTTT. Its translation: CATSRDYRRGQDSTDTQYF.